This paragraph reports one T cell receptor beta chain. Profiling relied on immunoSEQ multiplex PCR, and the TCRdb table lists in-frame clones only, not all of them. Among under 250,000 clones listed, around nine tenths were seen once. Germline values: CDR1 LNHDA, CDR2 SQIVND (reference sequence). The CDR3 length is 14 residues. Trimming removed 4 bases at V and 5 bases at J, with 11 bases between. The data derive from a study of blood T cell repertoires in COVID-19. Study-wide context: The samples span acute and convalescent COVID-19 from the United States, Italy and Spain.

The sequencing sample was made of peripheral blood. This clonotype was sampled from a woman between 65 and 79 years old with active or convalescent COVID-19. The rearrangement joins TRBV19 to TRBJ2-2, with D maybe TRBD1 (5 bases). CDR3 DNA: TGTGCCAGTAGTACCCTCTCAGGGACCGGGGAGCTGTTTTTT. Protein: CASSTLSGTGELFF.